This is a list of T cell receptor beta chains from one sample in a study of cytomegalovirus exposure and HLA in healthy donors. Generated by immunoSEQ multiplex PCR, the TCRdb table keeps only in-frame clones and is missing some. Of about 200,000 clones listed, about 70% are singletons. The sequenced material came from PBMCs. All receptors come from a man aged 35 to 55 in good health and CMV-seropositive. CDR3s include the opening cysteine and the closing phenylalanine or tryptophan. D genes are given only for firm matches. Size is omitted from some rows. Given values are once, few, many or a class for expanded clones.

size	V	J	D	DNA	CDR3
-	TRBV23-1	TRBJ1-1	TRBD1	TGCGCCAGCAGTTCAGACAGGGTAGGTAATCGGAACACTGAAGCTTTCTTT	CASSSDRVGNRNTEAFF
-	TRBV5-1	TRBJ1-1	-	TGCGCCAGCACCTTAATGACACAGAACACTGAAGCTTTCTTT	CASTLMTQNTEAFF
-	TRBV7-9	TRBJ2-5	TRBD2	TGTGCCAGCAAGGGACTAGCGGGGGGGGGTGACAAAGAGACCCAGTACTTC	CASKGLAGGGDKETQYF
once	TRBV5-1	TRBJ1-2	TRBD1	TGCGCCAGCAGCTTGAGGCGAATCGGGACAGAGGGGAGTGGCGGCTACACCTTC	CASSLRRIGTEGSGGYTF
-	TRBV29-1	TRBJ2-4	TRBD1	TGCAGCGTTGCAGACAGGGGGATTCAGTACTTC	CSVADRGIQYF
-	TRBV21-1	TRBJ1-4	-	TGTGCCAGCAGCACGGACAGGGGAAAGCCTTTT	CASSTDRGKPF
-	TRBV7-2	TRBJ2-2	-	TGTGCCAGCAGCCGGGATACCGGGGAGCTGTTTTTT	CASSRDTGELFF
-	TRBV6-5	TRBJ2-2	TRBD2	TGTGCCAGCAGTCCTAGCGGGGGGGAGGGCGGGGAGCTGTTTTTT	CASSPSGGEGGELFF
-	TRBV9	TRBJ1-2	TRBD1	TGTGCCAGCAGCAACCGGGACAGGGGGTATGGCTACACCTTC	CASSNRDRGYGYTF
-	TRBV19	TRBJ1-5	-	TGTGCCAGTAGTATAGGGCAGGGCGGTCAGCCCCAGCATTTT	CASSIGQGGQPQHF
once	TRBV15	TRBJ1-3	-	TGTGCCACCAGCGGCGACGATCCCGGGGTCCTCTCTGGAAACACCATATATTTT	CATSGDDPGVLSGNTIYF
-	TRBV6-4	TRBJ2-2	TRBD1	TGTGCCAGCAGTGACCGGGACAGGGGGGACACCGGGGAGCTGTTTTTT	CASSDRDRGDTGELFF
-	TRBV7-5	TRBJ1-5	-	TGTGCCAGAAGCGCCCAGGGGAAGTTCAAGGAGCCCCAGCATTTT	CARSAQGKFKEPQHF
-	TRBV6-5	TRBJ1-4	-	TGTGCCAGCAGTCGCGCCGGTTTTAATGAAAAACTGTTTTTT	CASSRAGFNEKLFF
-	TRBV19	TRBJ2-3	TRBD1	TGTGCCAGTAACAGGGGGAGGACAGATACGCAGTATTTT	CASNRGRTDTQYF
-	TRBV9	TRBJ2-7	TRBD2	TGTGCCAGCAGCGTAGGGGGGGGAACCTACGAGCAGTACTTC	CASSVGGGTYEQYF
-	TRBV5-6	TRBJ1-1	-	TGTGCCAGCAGCCACCGGACTGAAGCTTTCTTT	CASSHRTEAFF
-	TRBV5-4	TRBJ2-1	TRBD2	TGTGCCAGCAGGCCGCGAACTAGCGGGGGGATCAATGAGCAGTTCTTC	CASRPRTSGGINEQFF
-	TRBV6-6	TRBJ1-5	TRBD1	TGTGCCAGCAGTCCGGGACAGGGGAATTTTCAGCCCCAGCATTTT	CASSPGQGNFQPQHF
-	TRBV13	TRBJ1-3	-	TGTGCCAGCAGCTATGTAGGAAACACCATATATTTT	CASSYVGNTIYF
-	TRBV6-5	TRBJ2-7	TRBD1	TGTGCCAGCAGTTACCCTCGACAGGGGCACGAGCAGTACTTC	CASSYPRQGHEQYF
-	TRBV11-2	TRBJ2-7	-	TGTGCCAGCAGCCTCACATCCAACGAGCAGTACTTC	CASSLTSNEQYF
-	TRBV18	TRBJ2-5	TRBD2	TGTGCCAGCTCACCAAATAACGGGGGGGAAGAGACCCAGTACTTC	CASSPNNGGEETQYF
-	TRBV6-7	TRBJ2-6	-	TGTGCCAGCAGTTACAGAACAGGCTCTGGGGCCAACGTCCTGACTTTC	CASSYRTGSGANVLTF
-	TRBV27	TRBJ2-5	TRBD1	TGTGCCAGCAGTAGGGGGCTCTGGGAGACCCAGTACTTC	CASSRGLWETQYF
-	TRBV6-4	TRBJ1-6	-	TGTGCCAGCAGTGACTCCCCGGATCGACTGAGGTCACCCCTCCACTTT	CASSDSPDRLRSPLHF
-	TRBV4-2	TRBJ2-2	TRBD2	TGTGCCAGCAGCCAGAGTAGCGGGGGGGACTTATTGAACACCGGGGAGCTGTTTTTT	CASSQSSGGDLLNTGELFF
-	TRBV6-1	TRBJ2-7	TRBD2	TGTGCCAGCAGACGGGACTACATCTCCTACGAGCAGTACTTC	CASRRDYISYEQYF
-	TRBV6-5	TRBJ1-2	-	TGTGCCAGCAGTTTACAACAGACAGGTTCTAACTATGGCTACACCTTC	CASSLQQTGSNYGYTF
-	TRBV11-2	TRBJ2-7	TRBD1	TGTGCCAGCAGCTTAGATCCGCTTTCCGACAGGGTCGAGCAGTACTTC	CASSLDPLSDRVEQYF
-	TRBV5-4	TRBJ2-5	-	TGTGCCAGCAGAAAAACCAGGGGTACGACGGAGACCCAGTACTTC	CASRKTRGTTETQYF
-	TRBV6-5	TRBJ2-1	TRBD2	TGTGCCAGCAGTCTAGCGGGTAACTCCTACAATGAGCAGTTCTTC	CASSLAGNSYNEQFF
-	TRBV9	TRBJ2-3	TRBD1	TGTGCCAGCAGCGCCGGGACAGGGCGGACAGATACGCAGTATTTT	CASSAGTGRTDTQYF
-	TRBV2	TRBJ1-5	-	TGTGCCAGCAGCGTATATAGCAATCAGCCCCAGCATTTT	CASSVYSNQPQHF
-	TRBV15	TRBJ1-3	TRBD1	TGTGCCACCAGCAGAGACCCGGGACAGGGACCAAACACCATATATTTT	CATSRDPGQGPNTIYF
-	TRBV19	TRBJ1-2	TRBD1	TGTGCCAGTAGTATGACAGGGGGCTCTACTAACTATGGCTACACCTTC	CASSMTGGSTNYGYTF
-	TRBV18	TRBJ2-7	-	TGTGCCAGCTCATTCGGACAGCCGAGCTCCTACGAGCAGTACTTC	CASSFGQPSSYEQYF
-	TRBV7-2	TRBJ2-1	TRBD2	TGTGCCAGCAGCTTAGTTGGTAGCGGGGGGCTATCCTACAATGAGCAGTTCTTC	CASSLVGSGGLSYNEQFF
-	TRBV4-2	TRBJ2-4	-	TGTGCCAGCAGCCTTTCCCCACTTGAGGCTCGGGAAAACATTCAGTACTTC	CASSLSPLEARENIQYF
-	TRBV4-3	TRBJ2-7	TRBD2	TGCGCCAGCAGCCAAGGAGCGGGATCGGTGAGCTACGAGCAGTACTTC	CASSQGAGSVSYEQYF
-	TRBV27	TRBJ2-7	TRBD1	TGTGCCAGCAGTTTGGGGACAGGGGGATCCTACGAGCAGTACTTC	CASSLGTGGSYEQYF
-	TRBV2	TRBJ1-2	-	-	CASSEVALGTGDCTF
-	TRBV5-1	TRBJ2-7	TRBD1	TGCGCCAGCAGCTTTACGGGACAGAGCTCCTACGAGCAGTACTTC	CASSFTGQSSYEQYF
once	TRBV11-2	TRBJ2-1	TRBD2	TGTGCCAGCAGCCCCCCGGGCCTAGCGGGGGGGTACAATGAGCAGTTCTTC	CASSPPGLAGGYNEQFF
-	TRBV19	TRBJ1-5	-	TGTGCCAGTAGTATACAGGGTATCAGCAATCAGCCCCAGCATTTT	CASSIQGISNQPQHF
few	TRBV7-7	TRBJ1-1	-	TGTGCCAGCAGCCTTAGCAAGAACACTGAAGCTTTCTTT	CASSLSKNTEAFF
-	TRBV5-4	TRBJ2-7	-	TGTGCCAGCAGCTTGGGGTCAGGGAACTCTGGGCAGTACTTC	CASSLGSGNSGQYF
-	TRBV11-2	TRBJ2-3	-	TGTGCCAGCAGCTTACTCACTAGCACAGATACGCAGTATTTT	CASSLLTSTDTQYF
once	TRBV5-5	TRBJ2-7	-	TGTGCCAGCAGCTTTGTTGAGGGGTCGGGGGACGAGCAGTACTTC	CASSFVEGSGDEQYF